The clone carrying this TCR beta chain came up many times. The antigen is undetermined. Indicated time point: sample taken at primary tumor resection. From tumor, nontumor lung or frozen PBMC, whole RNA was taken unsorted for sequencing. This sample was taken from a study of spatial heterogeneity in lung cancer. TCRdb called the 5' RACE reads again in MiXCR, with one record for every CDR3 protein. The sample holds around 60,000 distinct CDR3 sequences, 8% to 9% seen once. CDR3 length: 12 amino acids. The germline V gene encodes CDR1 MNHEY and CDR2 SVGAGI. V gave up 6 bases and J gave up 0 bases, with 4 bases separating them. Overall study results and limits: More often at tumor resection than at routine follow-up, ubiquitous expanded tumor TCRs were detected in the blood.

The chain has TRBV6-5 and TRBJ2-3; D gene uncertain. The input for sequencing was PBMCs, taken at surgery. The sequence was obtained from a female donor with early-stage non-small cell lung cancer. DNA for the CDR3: TGTGCCAGCAGGGACAGCACAGATACGCAGTATTTT. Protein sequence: CASRDSTDTQYF.